The source of this TCR beta chain is a study of naive and memory T cell subsets. Both TRBC1 and TRBC2 were covered by a beta constant-region primer of two equimolar oligonucleotides. Nested alpha and beta constant-region primers with the SP2 primer drove four PCR rounds on ligated cDNA. TCRdb re-analysed the UMI-ligation and nested PCR reads in MiXCR, keeping a single row per CDR3 protein. The data hold tens of thousands of distinct CDR3 sequences, with 9% observed a single time. This clonotype has more than one count but fewer than ten. The V segment lost 9 bases and the J segment 7 bases; nucleotides outside the gene matches: 11. Germline V gene sequence: CDR1 MNHEY, CDR2 SMNVEV (reference sequence). This CDR3 spans 14 amino acids.

The receptor was isolated from a human donor in good health. The J gene is TRBJ2-1, the V gene TRBV27, with 8 bases that match TRBD2. Source material: naive CD8+ T cells from blood. Written as DNA, the CDR3 is TGTGCCAGTGGAGCGGGAGACGCCTTTAATGAGCAGTTCTTC. Amino acids: CASGAGDAFNEQFF.